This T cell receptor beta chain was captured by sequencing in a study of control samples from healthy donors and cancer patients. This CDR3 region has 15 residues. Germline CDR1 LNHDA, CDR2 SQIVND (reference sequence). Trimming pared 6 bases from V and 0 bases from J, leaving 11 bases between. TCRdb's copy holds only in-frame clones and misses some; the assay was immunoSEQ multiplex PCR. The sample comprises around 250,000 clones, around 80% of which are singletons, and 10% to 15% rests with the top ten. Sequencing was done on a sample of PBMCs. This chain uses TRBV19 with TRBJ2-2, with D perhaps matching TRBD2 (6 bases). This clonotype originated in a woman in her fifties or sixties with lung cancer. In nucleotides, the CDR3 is TGTGCCAGTAGGACCGGGACTTCGAACACCGGGGAGCTGTTTTTT. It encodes CASRTGTSNTGELFF.